This T cell receptor (beta chain) was sequenced for a study of control samples from healthy donors and cancer patients. The method was immunoSEQ multiplex PCR; TCRdb's version includes in-frame clones alone and lacks a portion of them. The repertoire has under 450,000 clones, 75% to 95% of them found once; the top ten carry roughly 6.4%. Between the trimmed V and J ends, which lost 3 bases and 2 bases, there was a span of 17 bases. The CDR3 has 16 residues. Germline loops: CDR1 MGHRA, CDR2 YSYEKL. This sequence was found in a man aged 40-49 years with head and neck cancer. The rearrangement joins TRBV4-1 to TRBJ2-7; TRBD1 might be the D (6 bases). Sequencing used PBMCs. For the CDR3, the DNA is TGCGCCAGCAGCCAGGGGGCAGGGCGGGCCACCTACGAGCAGTACTTC. Its protein is CASSQGAGRATYEQYF.